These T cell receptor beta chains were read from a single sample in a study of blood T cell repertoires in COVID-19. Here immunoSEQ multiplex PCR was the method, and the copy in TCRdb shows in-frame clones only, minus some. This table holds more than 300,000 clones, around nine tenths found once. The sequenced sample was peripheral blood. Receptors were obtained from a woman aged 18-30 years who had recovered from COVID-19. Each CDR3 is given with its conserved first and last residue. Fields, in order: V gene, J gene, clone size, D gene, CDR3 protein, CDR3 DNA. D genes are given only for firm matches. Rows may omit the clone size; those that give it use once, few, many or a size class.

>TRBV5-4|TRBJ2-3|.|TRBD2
CASSLEGTSGYTDTQYF
TGTGCCAGCAGCTTGGAAGGGACTAGCGGTTACACAGATACGCAGTATTTT
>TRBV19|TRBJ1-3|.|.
CASSSGGNYGNTIYF
TGTGCCAGTAGTAGTGGAGGGAACTATGGAAACACCATATATTTT
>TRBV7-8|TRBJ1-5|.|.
CASSLSGVEGQPQHF
TGTGCCAGCAGCTTATCGGGGGTAGAAGGGCAGCCCCAGCATTTT
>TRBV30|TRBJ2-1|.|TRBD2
CAWSYRLAGDHNEQFF
TGTGCCTGGAGCTATAGACTAGCGGGAGACCACAATGAGCAGTTCTTC
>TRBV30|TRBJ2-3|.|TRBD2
CAWSPISGSGNTQYF
TGTGCCTGGAGCCCGATTAGCGGGAGTGGAAATACGCAGTATTTT
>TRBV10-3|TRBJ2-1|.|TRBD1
CAIRTGTDSYNEQFF
TGTGCCATCAGGACCGGGACAGATTCCTACAATGAGCAGTTCTTC
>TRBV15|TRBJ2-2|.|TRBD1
CATSTVGQANTGELFF
TGTGCCACCAGCACTGTAGGACAGGCGAACACCGGGGAGCTGTTTTTT
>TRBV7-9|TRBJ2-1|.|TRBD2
CASSLGLPYNEQFF
TGTGCCAGCAGCTTGGGACTACCCTACAATGAGCAGTTCTTC
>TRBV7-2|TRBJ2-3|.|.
CASSPSMTTDTQYF
TGTGCCAGCAGCCCTAGCATGACCACAGATACGCAGTATTTT
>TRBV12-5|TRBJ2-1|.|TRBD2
CASAWGLAVWDEQFF
TGTGCTAGTGCCTGGGGACTAGCGGTATGGGATGAGCAGTTCTTC
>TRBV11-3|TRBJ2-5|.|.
CASSDLVDGETQYF
TGTGCCAGCAGCGACCTGGTCGACGGGGAGACCCAGTACTTC
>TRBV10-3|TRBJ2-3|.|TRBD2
CAISSGDSTDTQYF
TGTGCCATCAGTAGCGGGGATAGCACAGATACGCAGTATTTT
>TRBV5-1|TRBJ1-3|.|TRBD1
CASSLATGASISGNTIYF
TGCGCCAGCAGCTTGGCCACAGGGGCCTCCATCTCTGGAAACACCATATATTTT
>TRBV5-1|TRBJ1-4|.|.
CATRQDNEKLFF
TGCGCCACTCGACAGGATAATGAAAAACTGTTTTTT
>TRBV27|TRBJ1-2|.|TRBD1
CASRSGQGTYGYTF
TGTGCCAGCAGATCCGGACAGGGGACCTATGGCTACACCTTC
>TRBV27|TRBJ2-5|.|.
CASRRPGGGEETQYF
TGTGCCAGCAGGCGCCCGGGGGGCGGGGAAGAGACCCAGTACTTC
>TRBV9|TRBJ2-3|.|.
CASSPTRSTDTQYF
TGTGCCAGCAGCCCGACTAGAAGCACAGATACGCAGTATTTT
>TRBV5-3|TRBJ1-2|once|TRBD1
CARSSGTGNYGYTF
TGTGCCAGAAGCTCAGGGACAGGGAACTATGGCTACACCTTC
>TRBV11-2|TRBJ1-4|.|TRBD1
CASGGRGTGGPNEKLFF
TGTGCCAGCGGAGGGAGGGGAACAGGGGGGCCTAATGAAAAACTGTTTTTT
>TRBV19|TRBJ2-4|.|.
CASSIDRGTVAKNIQYF
TGTGCCAGTAGTATAGATCGCGGGACAGTAGCCAAAAACATTCAGTACTTC
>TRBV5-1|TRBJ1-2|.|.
CASSLEGYGYTF
TGCGCCAGCAGCTTGGAGGGGTATGGCTACACCTTC
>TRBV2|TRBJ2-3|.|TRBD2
CASNPTSGGGDTQYF
TGTGCCAGCAATCCGACTAGCGGGGGAGGGGATACGCAGTATTTT
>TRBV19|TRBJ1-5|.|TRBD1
CATKNGYGQGEQPQHF
TGTGCCACCAAAAACGGATATGGACAGGGGGAACAGCCCCAGCATTTT